These 14 T cell receptor beta chains originate from one sample sequenced in a study of control samples from healthy donors and cancer patients. Repertoires were generated with immunoSEQ multiplex PCR, while TCRdb's copy carries only in-frame clones and drops some. Of 130,000 or so clones listed, 85% to 95% are singletons. Input material: blood. The receptors come from a man between 40 and 49 years old in good health.

V usage is TRBV5-5 and J usage is TRBJ1-5; 8 nucleotides agree with TRBD1. The CDR3 is made up of 14 amino acids. The germline V gene has CDR1 SGHKS and CDR2 YYEKEE (reference sequence). Trimming cost V 1 base and J 6 bases; bases outside gene matches: 3. CDR3 in amino acids: CASSLTGGGQPQHF. For the CDR3, the DNA is TGTGCCAGCAGCTTGACAGGGGGTGGTCAGCCCCAGCATTTT.

Only one count was recorded for this clone. The rearrangement joins TRBV5-1 to TRBJ2-1; D unresolved. The V end was cut by 0 bases, the J end by 4 bases, with 23 bases between. Germline CDR1 reads SGHRS; CDR2 reads YFSETQ. The CDR3 contains 19 residues. The CDR3 DNA reads TGCGCCAGCAGCTTGGACCGGTCCTTATGGACGATCCAATACAATGAGCAGTTCTTC. Translated: CASSLDRSLWTIQYNEQFF.

The CDR3 is CATSRDGASGAEAFF. Here the CDR3 DNA reads TGTGCCACCAGCAGAGATGGGGCCTCCGGCGCTGAAGCTTTCTTT. V usage is TRBV15 and J usage is TRBJ1-1, with D maybe TRBD1 (5 bases). This CDR3 comprises 15 residues. Germline CDR1 LNHNV, CDR2 YYDKDF (reference sequence). Deletions cut 0 bases from V and 6 bases from J, with 14 bases between.

CDR3 loop: CASSLYLTGASGNTIYF. CDR3 in DNA: TGTGCCAGCAGCTTATACCTTACAGGGGCTTCTGGAAACACCATATATTTT. The V and J genes are TRBV3-1 (or the pseudogene TRBV3-2) and TRBJ1-3, with TRBD1 matching 7 bases. The CDR3 has 17 amino acids. With V trimmed by 5 bases and J by 1 base, 11 bases remained unmatched. Germline lookup yields CDR1 LGHDT and CDR2 YNNKEL (reference sequence).

This clone was seen once. The CDR3 DNA is TGTGCCAGCAGCCTGGGGGGAGGGTATTCAGATACGCAGTATTTT. Its protein is CASSLGGGYSDTQYF. The gene calls are TRBV5-5 and TRBJ2-3; 7 bases map to TRBD2. CDR3 length: 15 residues. V was pared by 4 bases and J by 4 bases, with 9 bases of the junction left unmatched. Germline lookup yields CDR1 SGHKS and CDR2 YYEKEE (reference sequence).

This chain joins TRBV7-6 and TRBJ1-2; the D is unclear. The length of the CDR3 is 15 residues. CDR1 and CDR2 (germline): SGHVS, FNYEAQ. V dropped 1 base and J dropped 3 bases, with 12 bases sitting between them. The CDR3 nucleotides are TGTGCCAGCAGCTTAGAGTCCGACGGGGACTATGGCTACACCTTC. Translating it yields CASSLESDGDYGYTF.

This rearrangement joins TRBV19 to TRBJ2-7; TRBD1 might be the D (6 bases). This CDR3 is built from 15 residues. Per germline, CDR1 LNHDA and CDR2 SQIVND (reference sequence). The V and J ends lost 4 bases and 1 base respectively, with 14 bases between them. The chain's CDR3 is CASSRFLGQSYEQYF. As DNA, the CDR3 is TGTGCCAGTAGTAGATTTCTGGGACAATCCTACGAGCAGTACTTC.

This sequence joins TRBV9 and TRBJ2-7, with D tentatively TRBD1 or TRBD2 (5 bases each). CDR1 and CDR2 (germline): SGDLS, YYNGEE. The CDR3 is 14 amino acids. V gave up 0 bases and J gave up 2 bases, with 9 bases separating them. CDR3 bases: TGTGCCAGCAGCGTAGATGGGGGAGCCTACGAGCAGTACTTC. It yields the protein CASSVDGGAYEQYF.

The gene calls are TRBV4-2 and TRBJ2-7; TRBD2 is a possible D gene (6 bases). Trimming took off 0 bases at V and 0 bases at J, with 18 bases between the two ends. The germline V gene encodes CDR1 LGHNA and CDR2 YNFKEQ. CDR3 size: 18 residues. Here the CDR3 DNA reads TGTGCCAGCAGCCAAGATCGGCCTAGCGAGTTCTTCTCCTACGAGCAGTACTTC. Its translation is CASSQDRPSEFFSYEQYF.

This rearrangement joins TRBV24-1 to TRBJ1-1; weak D call: TRBD1 (6 bases). The CDR3 extends over 13 amino acids. CDR1 and CDR2 from the germline V gene are KGHDR and SFDVKD. Trimming pared 3 bases from V and 7 bases from J, leaving 11 bases between. This CDR3 is CATSDQGSSEAFF. The CDR3 DNA is TGTGCCACCAGTGATCAGGGGTCGAGTGAAGCTTTCTTT.

The chain has TRBV4-3 and TRBJ1-2; TRBD1 might be the D (6 bases). The V and J ends lost 2 bases and 5 bases respectively, with 12 bases between them. From germline, CDR1 is LGHNA and CDR2 YSLEER. The CDR3 contains 14 residues. CDR3 sequence (DNA): TGCGCCAGCAGCCAATTGACAGGAGATTATGGCTACACCTTC. It encodes CASSQLTGDYGYTF.

V and J are TRBV5-6 and TRBJ1-2; D remains ambiguous. This CDR3 region has 13 residues. V was trimmed by 0 bases and J by 5 bases, leaving 8 bases between them. CDR1 is SGHDT and CDR2 is YYEEEE in the germline V gene. The CDR3 region is CASSLGTEYGYTF. CDR3 nucleotide sequence: TGTGCCAGCAGCTTGGGCACAGAGTATGGCTACACCTTC.

The rearrangement links TRBV6-5 to TRBJ2-6; the D is unclear. Germline CDR1 and CDR2: MNHEY and SVGAGI. This CDR3 comprises 13 residues. Between the trimmed V and J ends, which lost 7 bases and 1 base, there was a span of 5 bases. The CDR3 coding sequence is TGTGCCAGCACCCCATCTGGGGCCAACGTCCTGACTTTC. It yields the protein CASTPSGANVLTF.

The chain uses TRBV27 and TRBJ1-4; TRBD1 matches at 8 bases. With V trimmed by 10 bases and J by 7 bases, 11 bases remained unmatched. CDR1 is MNHEY and CDR2 is SMNVEV in the germline V gene (reference sequence). The CDR3 runs to 14 residues. The CDR3 region is CAKKKDRECEKLFF. CDR3 DNA: TGTGCCAAGAAAAAGGACAGGGAATGTGAAAAACTGTTTTTT.